These 5 T cell receptor delta chains were all obtained from the same sample, sequenced in a study of Vγ9Vδ2 T cells in congenital toxoplasmosis. Template-switch reverse transcription used TRGC- and TRDC-specific primers together in a single tube. The TRGC primer was designed to bind both TRGC1 and TRGC2 constant genes. TCRdb repeated clone calling on the reads with CATT. The sample contains 600 or so delta-chain clones, approximately 7.5% of which appear only once. The sample was gamma-delta T cells from blood. The receptors shown here come from a child under 10 years old born to a mother with Toxoplasma gondii infection during pregnancy, either congenitally infected or uninfected (not recorded which).

This clone is labeled large. Different DNA sequences within this sample yield the same CDR3. J is TRDJ1 and V is TRDV1, with TRDD3 as a possible D gene (6 bases). This CDR3 has 18 amino acids. CDR1 and CDR2 from the germline V gene are TSWWSYY and QGS. Trimming took off 1 base at V and 2 bases at J, with 20 bases between the two ends. The chain's CDR3 is CALGEQYYYWDGTDKLIF. CDR3 nucleotide sequence: TGTGCTCTTGGGGAACAATACTATTACTGGGATGGGACCGATAAACTCATCTTT.

By proportion, this clone is large. This chain uses TRDV1 with TRDJ1; 10 bases align to TRDD3. CDR1 is TSWWSYY, CDR2 QGS, per germline. V trimming: 1 base; J trimming: 4 bases; junction bases outside the gene matches: 18. CDR3 length equals 20 residues. CDR3 sequence (DNA): TGTGCTCTTGGGGAACCGCTTCCTCGGGGGGATACGAAGTGTGGCGATAAACTCATCTTT. As protein: CALGEPLPRGDTKCGDKLIF.

This clone was observed a few times. TCRdb's protein, taken from a much larger clone, differs from this DNA's translation at residue 10, likely owing to a read error; the protein displayed comes from the DNA. V is TRDV1 and J is TRDJ1, with 8 positions matching TRDD3. CDR3 length: 21 residues. Trimming at V came to 0 bases and at J to 3 bases, leaving 21 bases not matched to a gene. Germline V gene data show CDR1 as TSWWSYY and CDR2 as QGS. The CDR3 nucleotides read TGTGCTCTTGGGGAACTATGCCCTCCTGGAACTGGGGGTCGCACAGCCGATAAACTCATCTTT. Translated, it gives CALGELCPPGTGGRTADKLIF.

This clone is categorized as medium-sized (0.01 to 0.1%). The chain couples TRDV1 to TRDJ1; no clear D gene. Per the germline V gene, CDR1 is TSWWSYY and CDR2 is QGS. The V and J ends lost 0 bases and 1 base respectively, with 15 bases between them. The CDR3 runs to 17 residues. This CDR3 is CALGELGTPRGTDKLIF. CDR3 nucleotides: TGTGCTCTTGGGGAACTCGGTACGCCCCGGGGCACCGATAAACTCATCTTT.

By sample share, this clone is large. Other DNA sequences in this sample translate to the same CDR3. The rearrangement links TRDV1 to TRDJ1; the D is unclear. Per germline, CDR1 TSWWSYY and CDR2 QGS. The CDR3 totals 18 residues. V was shortened by 2 bases and J by 1 base, with 20 bases between the two germline ends. The CDR3, as DNA: TGTGCTCTTGGGGAAGGAGTCCCCCTGAGAATATGCACCGATAAACTCATCTTT. This translates into CALGEGVPLRICTDKLIF.